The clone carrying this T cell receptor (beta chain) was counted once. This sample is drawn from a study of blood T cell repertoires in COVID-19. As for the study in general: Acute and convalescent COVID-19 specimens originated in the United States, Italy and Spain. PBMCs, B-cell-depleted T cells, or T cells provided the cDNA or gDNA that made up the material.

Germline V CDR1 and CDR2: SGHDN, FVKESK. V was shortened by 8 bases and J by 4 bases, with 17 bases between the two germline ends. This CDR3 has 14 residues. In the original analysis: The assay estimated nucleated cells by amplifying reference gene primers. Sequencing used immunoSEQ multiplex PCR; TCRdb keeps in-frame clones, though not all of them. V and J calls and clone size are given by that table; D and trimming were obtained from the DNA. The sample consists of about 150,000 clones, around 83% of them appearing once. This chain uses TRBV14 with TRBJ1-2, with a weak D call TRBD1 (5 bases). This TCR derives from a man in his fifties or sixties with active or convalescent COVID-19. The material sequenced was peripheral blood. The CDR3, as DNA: TGTGCCAGCGCCGACAGAGACCTTATCTATGGCTACACCTTC. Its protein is CASADRDLIYGYTF.